This TCR beta chain is from a study of shared clonotypes between healthy human individuals. General study points: Rarefaction revealed incomplete sorted-subset sequencing despite large depth.

As regards this clone: Its target is unknown.

TCRdb's table, derived via immunoSEQ multiplex PCR, lists solely in-frame clones and lacks some. The table has around 1.1 million clones, around 77% seen once; the top ten hold roughly 0.82%. The CDR3 runs 15 residues. Trimming removed 0 bases at V and 4 bases at J, with 12 bases between. Germline V gene sequence: CDR1 MNHEY, CDR2 SVGAGI. The sequence came from a man between 18 and 29 years old in good health. Some clones in this sample may be carry-over from other donors' samples. The sample was memory CD4+ T cells from PBMCs. Indicated subset: CD45RA-negative fraction. The chain links TRBV6-5 to TRBJ1-1; possible D gene TRBD1, 5 bases. Here the CDR3 DNA reads TGTGCCAGCAGTTACTCGTCTGCAGGGTTCACTGAAGCTTTCTTT. It translates to CASSYSSAGFTEAFF.